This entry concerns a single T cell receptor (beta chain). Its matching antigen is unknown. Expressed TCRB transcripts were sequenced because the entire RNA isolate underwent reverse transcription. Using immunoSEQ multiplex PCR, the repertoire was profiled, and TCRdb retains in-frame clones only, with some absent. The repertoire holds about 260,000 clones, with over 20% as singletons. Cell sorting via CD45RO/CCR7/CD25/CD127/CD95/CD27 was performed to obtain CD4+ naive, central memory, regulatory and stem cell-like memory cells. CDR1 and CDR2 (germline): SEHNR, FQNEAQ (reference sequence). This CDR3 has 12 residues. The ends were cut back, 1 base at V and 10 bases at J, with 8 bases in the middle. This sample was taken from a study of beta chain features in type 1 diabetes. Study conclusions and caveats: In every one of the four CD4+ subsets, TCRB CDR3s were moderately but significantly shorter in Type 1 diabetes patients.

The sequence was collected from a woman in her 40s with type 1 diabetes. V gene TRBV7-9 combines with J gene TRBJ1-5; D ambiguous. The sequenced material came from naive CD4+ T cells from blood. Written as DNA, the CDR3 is TGTGCCAGCAGCTTAGGTTTTAGCCCCCAGCATTTT. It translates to CASSLGFSPQHF.